The entry that follows covers one TCR beta chain sequence. These data belong to a study of blood T cell repertoires in COVID-19. As for the study in general: The samples span acute and convalescent COVID-19 from the United States, Italy and Spain.

The germline V gene has CDR1 MDHEN and CDR2 SYDVKM. The CDR3 consists of 14 residues. V lost 6 bases to trimming and J lost 2 bases, with 14 bases between them. Per the authors' pipeline: Amplifying reference gene primers gave estimates of nucleated cell counts. Sequencing was performed with immunoSEQ multiplex PCR; in TCRdb, only in-frame clones are kept and a portion is missing. V and J calls and clone size are copied from that table; D and trimming were computed from the DNA. The sample holds about 210,000 clones, 85% to 90% seen once. The chain joins TRBV28 to TRBJ2-7; TRBD1 is a possible D gene (6 bases). The TCR comes from a man in his 60s with acute or convalescent COVID-19. The sequencing sample was made of peripheral blood. CDR3 sequence: CASRARQAPYEQYF. The CDR3, as DNA: TGTGCCAGCAGAGCCCGACAGGCCCCCTACGAGCAGTACTTC. The full variable domain, its missing parts supplied by reference TRBV28 and TRBJ2-7, is DVKVTQSSRYLVKRTGEKVFLECVQDMDHENMFWYRQDPGLGLRLIYFSYDVKMKEKGDIPEGYSVSREKKERFSLILESASTNQTSMYLCASRARQAPYEQYFGPGTRLTVT.